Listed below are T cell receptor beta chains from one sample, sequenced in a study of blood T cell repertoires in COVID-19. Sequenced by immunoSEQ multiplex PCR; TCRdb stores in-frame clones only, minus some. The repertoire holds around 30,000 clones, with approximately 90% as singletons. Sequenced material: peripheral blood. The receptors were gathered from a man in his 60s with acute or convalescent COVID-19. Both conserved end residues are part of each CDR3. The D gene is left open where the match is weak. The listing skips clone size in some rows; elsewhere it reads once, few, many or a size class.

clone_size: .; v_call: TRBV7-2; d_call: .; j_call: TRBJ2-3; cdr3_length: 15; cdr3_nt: TGTGCCAGCAGCTTAGCGTCCAGGCCGGGGGATACGCAGTATTTT; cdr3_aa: CASSLASRPGDTQYF
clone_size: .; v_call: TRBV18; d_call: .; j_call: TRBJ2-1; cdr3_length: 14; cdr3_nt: TGTGCCAGCTCACTAGGTTCTGAGGGCGATGAGCAGTTCTTC; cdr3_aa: CASSLGSEGDEQFF
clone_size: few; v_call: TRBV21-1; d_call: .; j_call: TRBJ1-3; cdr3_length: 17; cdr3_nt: TGTGCCAGCAAGGGAGGGCGGGGGGCGGCCTCTGGAAACACCATATATTTT; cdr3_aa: CASKGGRGAASGNTIYF
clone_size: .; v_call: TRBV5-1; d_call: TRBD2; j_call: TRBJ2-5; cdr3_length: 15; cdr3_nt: TGCGCCAGCGGTGTCGCTAGCGGGAGCGGAGAGACCCAGTACTTC; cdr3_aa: CASGVASGSGETQYF
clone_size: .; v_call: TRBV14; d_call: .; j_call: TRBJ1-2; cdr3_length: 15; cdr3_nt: TGTGCCAGCAGCCAACTCGGGGGTTGGGACTATGGCTACACCTTC; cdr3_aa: CASSQLGGWDYGYTF
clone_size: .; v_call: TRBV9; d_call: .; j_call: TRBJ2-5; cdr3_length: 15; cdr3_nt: TGTGCCAGCAGCGGGAGACAGGGCGGGATAGAGACCCAGTACTTC; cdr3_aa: CASSGRQGGIETQYF
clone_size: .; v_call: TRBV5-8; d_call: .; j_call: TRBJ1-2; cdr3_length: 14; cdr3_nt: TGTGCCAGCAGCTTGACCCTAGCTGACTATGGCTACACCTTC; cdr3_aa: CASSLTLADYGYTF
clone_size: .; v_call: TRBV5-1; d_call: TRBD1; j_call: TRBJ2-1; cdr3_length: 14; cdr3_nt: TGCGCCAGCAGCTGGGGGGACAGGGTAAATGAGCAGTTCTTC; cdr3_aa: CASSWGDRVNEQFF
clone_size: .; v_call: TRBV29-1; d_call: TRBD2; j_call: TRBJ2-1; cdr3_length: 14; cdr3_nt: TGCAGCGTATCCGGGACTAGCGGGAGTTATGAGCAGTTCTTC; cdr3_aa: CSVSGTSGSYEQFF
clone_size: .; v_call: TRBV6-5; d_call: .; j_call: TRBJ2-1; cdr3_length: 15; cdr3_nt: TGTGCCAGCAGTCCGTGGCGGAGCTCCTACAATGAGCAGTTCTTC; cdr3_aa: CASSPWRSSYNEQFF
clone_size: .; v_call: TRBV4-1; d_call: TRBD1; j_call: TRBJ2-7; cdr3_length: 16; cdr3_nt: TGCGCCAGCAGCCAAAGGGCAGGGGGTTTCTCCTACGAGCAGTACTTC; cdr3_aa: CASSQRAGGFSYEQYF
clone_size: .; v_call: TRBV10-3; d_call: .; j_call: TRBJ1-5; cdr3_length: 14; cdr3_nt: TGTGCCATCAGCGCGACAGGTTCCAGGCAGCCCCAGCATTTT; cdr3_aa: CAISATGSRQPQHF
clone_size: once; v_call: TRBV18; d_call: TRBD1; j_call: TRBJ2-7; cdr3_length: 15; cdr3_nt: TGTGCCAGCTCACCCGGGACAGGGGGTCCGAACGAGCAGTACTTC; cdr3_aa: CASSPGTGGPNEQYF
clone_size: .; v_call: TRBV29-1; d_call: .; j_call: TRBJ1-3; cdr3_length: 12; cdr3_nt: TGCAGCGTTTTAGCAGCTGGAAACACCATATATTTT; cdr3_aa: CSVLAAGNTIYF
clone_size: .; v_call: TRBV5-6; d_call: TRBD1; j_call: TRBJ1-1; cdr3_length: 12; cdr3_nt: TGTGCCAGCAGCTCGAGGGGGCGAACAGCTTTCTTT; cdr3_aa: CASSSRGRTAFF
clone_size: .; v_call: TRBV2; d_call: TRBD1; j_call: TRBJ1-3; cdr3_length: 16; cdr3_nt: TGTGCCAGCAGTGTATCGGGACAGGCTTCTGGAAACACCATATATTTT; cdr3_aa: CASSVSGQASGNTIYF
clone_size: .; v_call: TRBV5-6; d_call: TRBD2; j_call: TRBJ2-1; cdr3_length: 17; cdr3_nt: TGTGCCAGCAGCCCTGGACTAGCGGGAGGACCCTACAATGAGCAGTTCTTC; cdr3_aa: CASSPGLAGGPYNEQFF
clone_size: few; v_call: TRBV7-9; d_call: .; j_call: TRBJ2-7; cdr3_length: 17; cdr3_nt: TGTGCCAGCAGCTTTCGGGCGGGGCTCTCGTTCTCCTACGAGCAGTACTTC; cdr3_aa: CASSFRAGLSFSYEQYF
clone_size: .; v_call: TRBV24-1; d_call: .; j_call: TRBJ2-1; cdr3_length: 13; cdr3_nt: TGTGCCACCAGTGAGGACGACCAGGGGGAGCAGTTCTTC; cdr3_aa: CATSEDDQGEQFF
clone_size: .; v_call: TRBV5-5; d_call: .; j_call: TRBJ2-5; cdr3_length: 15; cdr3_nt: TGTGCCAGCAGCTTGGGTGTGGGTTTGGGCGAGACCCAGTACTTC; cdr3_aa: CASSLGVGLGETQYF
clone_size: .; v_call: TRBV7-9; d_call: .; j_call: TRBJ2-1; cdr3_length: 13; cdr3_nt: TGTGCCAGCACCCCAGTGGCCCCCGATGAGCAGTTCTTC; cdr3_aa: CASTPVAPDEQFF
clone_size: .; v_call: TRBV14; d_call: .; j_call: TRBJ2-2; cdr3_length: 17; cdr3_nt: TGTGCCAGCAGCCAAAGGAGCCCATTCACGAACACCGGGGAGCTGTTTTTT; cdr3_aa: CASSQRSPFTNTGELFF
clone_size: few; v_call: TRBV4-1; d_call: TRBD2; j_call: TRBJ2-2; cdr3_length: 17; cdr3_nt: TGCGCCAGCAGCCAAGATGGACTAGCGGGAGTGACCGGGGAGCTGTTTTTT; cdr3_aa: CASSQDGLAGVTGELFF
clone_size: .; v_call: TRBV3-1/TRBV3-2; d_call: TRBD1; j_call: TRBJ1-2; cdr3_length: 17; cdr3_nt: TGTGCCAGCAGCCAAGATTTACAGGGGGCGCCTAACTATGGCTACACCTTC; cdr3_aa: CASSQDLQGAPNYGYTF
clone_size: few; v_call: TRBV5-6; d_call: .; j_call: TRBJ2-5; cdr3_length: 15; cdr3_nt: TGTGCCAGCAGCTTGGTAACAGGGGGGGTGGAGACCCAGTACTTC; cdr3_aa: CASSLVTGGVETQYF
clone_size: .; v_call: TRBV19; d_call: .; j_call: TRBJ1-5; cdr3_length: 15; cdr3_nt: TGTGCCAGTAGTAGCCGGACACGGTGGGATCAGCCCCAGCATTTT; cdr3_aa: CASSSRTRWDQPQHF
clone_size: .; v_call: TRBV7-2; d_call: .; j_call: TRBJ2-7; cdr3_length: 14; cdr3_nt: TGTGCCAGCAGCTTAGCGGGAGACCCCTACGAGCAGTACTTC; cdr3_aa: CASSLAGDPYEQYF
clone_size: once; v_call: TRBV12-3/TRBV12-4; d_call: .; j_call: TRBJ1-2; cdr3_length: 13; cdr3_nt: TGTGCCAGCAGTTTTGGGATCCAGGGAGGCTACACCTTC; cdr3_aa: CASSFGIQGGYTF
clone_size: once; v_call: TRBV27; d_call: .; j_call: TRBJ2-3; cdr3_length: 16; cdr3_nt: TGTGCCAGCAGTTTAGGCGACAGGATTTACACAGATACGCAGTATTTT; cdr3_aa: CASSLGDRIYTDTQYF
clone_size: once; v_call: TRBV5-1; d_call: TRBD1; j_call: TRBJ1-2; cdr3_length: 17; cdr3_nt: TGCGCCAGCAGCCTGAGACAGGGAGCTACTTCTAACTATGGCTACACCTTC; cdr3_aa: CASSLRQGATSNYGYTF
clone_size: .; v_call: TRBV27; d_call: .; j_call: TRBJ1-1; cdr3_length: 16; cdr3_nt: TGTGCCAGCAGTTCGGATATCAGGGGCCAGAACACTGAAGCTTTCTTT; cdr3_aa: CASSSDIRGQNTEAFF
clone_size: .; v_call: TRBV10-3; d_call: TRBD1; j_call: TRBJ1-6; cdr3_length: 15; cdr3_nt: TGTGCCATCAGTGAGTTTGGACAGGGCAATTCACCCCTCCACTTT; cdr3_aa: CAISEFGQGNSPLHF
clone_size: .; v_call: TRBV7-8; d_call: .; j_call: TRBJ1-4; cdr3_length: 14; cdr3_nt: TGTGCCAGCAGCTTAGAGCTCGGGCTGAGGGAACTGTTTTTT; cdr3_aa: CASSLELGLRELFF
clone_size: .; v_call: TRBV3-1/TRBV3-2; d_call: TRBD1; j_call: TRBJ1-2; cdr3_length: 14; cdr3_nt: TGTGCCAGCAGCCGTCGGGACAGGTCTGTCGGCTACACCTTC; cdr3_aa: CASSRRDRSVGYTF
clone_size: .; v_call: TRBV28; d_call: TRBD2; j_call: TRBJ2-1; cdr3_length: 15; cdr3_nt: TGTGCCAGCAGTTTACGGACTAGCGGGAGAAATGAGCAGTTCTTC; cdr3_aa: CASSLRTSGRNEQFF
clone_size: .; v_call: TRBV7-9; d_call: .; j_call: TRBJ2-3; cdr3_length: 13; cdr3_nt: TGTGCCAGCAGCGACAGTCTCACAGATACGCAGTATTTT; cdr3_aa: CASSDSLTDTQYF
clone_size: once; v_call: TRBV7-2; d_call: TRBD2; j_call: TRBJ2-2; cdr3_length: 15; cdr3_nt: TGTGCCAGCAGCTTCGCGGGAGGGAGCACCGGGGAGCTGTTTTTT; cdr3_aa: CASSFAGGSTGELFF
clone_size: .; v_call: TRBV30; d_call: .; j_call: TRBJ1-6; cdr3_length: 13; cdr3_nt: TGTGCCTGGAGTGAGGAGGGGAATTCACCCCTCCACTTT; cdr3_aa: CAWSEEGNSPLHF
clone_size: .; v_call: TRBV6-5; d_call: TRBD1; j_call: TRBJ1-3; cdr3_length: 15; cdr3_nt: TGTGCCAGCAGTTACTCAGGGACAGCTGGAAACACCATATATTTT; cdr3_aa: CASSYSGTAGNTIYF
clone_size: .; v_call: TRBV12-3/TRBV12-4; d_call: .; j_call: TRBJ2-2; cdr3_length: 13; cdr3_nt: TGTGCCAGCAGTTTTAGTAATCGTTGGGAGCTGTTTTTT; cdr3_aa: CASSFSNRWELFF
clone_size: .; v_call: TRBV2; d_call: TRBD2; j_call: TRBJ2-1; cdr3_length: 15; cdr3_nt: TGTGCCAGCAGTGTAACTAGCGGGAGGGATAATGAGCAGTTCTTC; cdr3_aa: CASSVTSGRDNEQFF
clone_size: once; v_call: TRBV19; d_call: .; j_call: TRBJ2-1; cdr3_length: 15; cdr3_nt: TGTGCCAGTAGTTTAAAGGGGAGGCCCTACAATGAGCAGTTCTTC; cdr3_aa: CASSLKGRPYNEQFF
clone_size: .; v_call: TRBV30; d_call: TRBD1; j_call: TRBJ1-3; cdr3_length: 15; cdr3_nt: TGTGCCTGGAGTCCCCCCGGGACAGCTGGAAACACCATATATTTT; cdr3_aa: CAWSPPGTAGNTIYF
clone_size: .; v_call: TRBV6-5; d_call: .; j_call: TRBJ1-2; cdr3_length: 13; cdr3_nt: TGTGCCAGCATACAGGGAATATACTATGGCTACACCTTC; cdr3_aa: CASIQGIYYGYTF
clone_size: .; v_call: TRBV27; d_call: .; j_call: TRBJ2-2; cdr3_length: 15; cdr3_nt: TGTGCCAGCAGTTTCCGGACAGAGAACACCGGGGAGCTGTTTTTT; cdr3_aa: CASSFRTENTGELFF
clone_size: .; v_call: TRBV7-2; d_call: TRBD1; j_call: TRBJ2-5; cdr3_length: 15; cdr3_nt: TGTGCCAGCAGCTCGGGGACAGGGGGCCAAGAGACCCAGTACTTC; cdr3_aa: CASSSGTGGQETQYF
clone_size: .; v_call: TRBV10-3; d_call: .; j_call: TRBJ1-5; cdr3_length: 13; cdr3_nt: TGTGCCATGGCCGAGGGTTCTTATCAGCCCCAGCATTTT; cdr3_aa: CAMAEGSYQPQHF
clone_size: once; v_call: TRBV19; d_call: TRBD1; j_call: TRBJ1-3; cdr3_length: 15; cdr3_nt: TGTGCCAGTAGTTCCCGGACAGGTTCTGGAAACACCATATATTTT; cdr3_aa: CASSSRTGSGNTIYF
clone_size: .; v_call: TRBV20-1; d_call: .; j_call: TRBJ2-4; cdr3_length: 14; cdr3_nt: TGCAGTGCTAGTCCCCCTGAGGGGGTAAACATTCAGTACTTC; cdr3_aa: CSASPPEGVNIQYF
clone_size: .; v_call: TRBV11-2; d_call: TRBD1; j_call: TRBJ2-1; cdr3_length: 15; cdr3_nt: TGTGCCAGCAGCTTATCCGGACAGGGACCAGGAGAGCAGTTCTTC; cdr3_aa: CASSLSGQGPGEQFF
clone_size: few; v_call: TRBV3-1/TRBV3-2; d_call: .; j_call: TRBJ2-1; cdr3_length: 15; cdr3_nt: TGTGCCAGCAGCCAAGCGAGGACCAGGGTGAATGAGCAGTTCTTC; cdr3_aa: CASSQARTRVNEQFF
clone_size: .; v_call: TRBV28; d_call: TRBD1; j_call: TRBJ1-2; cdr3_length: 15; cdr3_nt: TGTGCCAGCTCTAGACCCGGGACAGGGGGCCATGGCTACACCTTC; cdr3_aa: CASSRPGTGGHGYTF
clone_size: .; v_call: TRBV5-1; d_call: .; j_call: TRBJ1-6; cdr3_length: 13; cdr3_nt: TGCGCCAGCAGCTTGGACACCGGCAGGTCCCTCCACTTT; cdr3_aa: CASSLDTGRSLHF
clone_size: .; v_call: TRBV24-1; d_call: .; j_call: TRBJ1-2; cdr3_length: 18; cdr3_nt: TGTGCCACCAGTGACCGTGACCCTAGGCAGGGGCCTAACTATGGCTACACCTTC; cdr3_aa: CATSDRDPRQGPNYGYTF
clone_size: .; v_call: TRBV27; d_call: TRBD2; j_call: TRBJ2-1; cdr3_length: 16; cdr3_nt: TGTGCCAGCAGTTTATTTCGACTAGCGGGACGAAATGAGCAGTTCTTC; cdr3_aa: CASSLFRLAGRNEQFF
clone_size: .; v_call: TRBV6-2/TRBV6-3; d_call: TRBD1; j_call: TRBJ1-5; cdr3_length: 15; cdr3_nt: TGTGCCAGCAGTTCCCCTGACAGGGGGTTTCAGCCCCAGCATTTT; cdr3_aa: CASSSPDRGFQPQHF
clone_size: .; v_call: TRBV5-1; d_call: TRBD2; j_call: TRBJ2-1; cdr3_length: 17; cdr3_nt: TGCGCCAGCAGCTATGAGGGGACTAGCGGGAGCTACAATGAGCAGTTCTTC; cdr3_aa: CASSYEGTSGSYNEQFF